This T cell receptor (beta chain) was identified in a study of blood T cells in healthy people across ages (dated by TCRdb to the mid-2010s). Study-wide context: In model experiments, template switching captured roughly one uniquely barcoded TCR beta cDNA molecule for every two T cells. Using deep sequencing normalized with unique cDNA molecular identifiers, the study measured how TCR beta repertoire diversity changes with age. Four age groups were formed from the donors: young (average approximately 15 years), middle-aged (less than 40), aged (roughly 56) and long-lived (around 82). Donors of different ages were randomly distributed across sequencing lanes to avoid experimental bias. The study analyzed two additional independent replicas of 1 million unique cDNA reads from the same blood draw for two donors, one aged 18 to 29 and one aged 80 or older.

The CDR3, cysteine through phenylalanine, is 14 amino acids long. Only the CDR3 DNA stays, 42 bases, in frame from base 1. Between the V and J ends, shortened by 4 bases and 7 bases respectively, the junction contains 17 bases. Reading the germline V gene gives CDR1 LGHNA and CDR2 YNFKEQ. This clonotype occurred a few times. Its antigen target is currently unknown. Base qualities are not provided; no much larger clone lies one nucleotide away. The library relied on 5' RACE. Sequenced using an Illumina HiSeq 2500. A second PCR of roughly 6 to 11 cycles was performed with a sample-barcoded 5' primer and a J-beta primer mix. A template-switch 5' adaptor carrying 12 random nucleotides introduced a unique molecular identifier onto each TCR beta cDNA molecule. At least 2.5 million CDR3-containing paired-end reads were obtained from each sample. The Mint cDNA synthesis kit, primed by a TRBC-specific oligonucleotide, was used to synthesize first-strand cDNA from all RNA. Following uracil-DNA glycosylase treatment, a first 18-cycle PCR with universal primers M1SS and BC2_uni_R was performed on all cDNA. As for how the authors treated the data: Normalization of each sample was performed by random selection of 1 million high-quality reads, each carrying a distinct molecular identifier. Instead of being binned into consensus sequences, reads that shared molecular identifiers were thrown out. MiTCR, set to a Q25 quality threshold and the strictest error-elimination algorithm, was used for CDR3 identification, clonotype clustering and error correction. A nonparametric unseen species model with Euler transformation was used to estimate a lower bound on total TCR beta diversity. TCRdb passed the public sequencing reads through fastp at Q25 and MiXCR, retaining productive beta sequences. Duplicate CDR3 protein sequences are folded into a single record with the most common DNA and genes. The V and J calls reflect TCRdb's pipeline rather than the authors' work. For this sample the table gives about 320,000 distinct CDR3 sequences, of which 25% to 30% were detected only once. 29% of the sample is in the top ten clones.

The roughly 37 donors, aged about 6 to 95 years, were systemically healthy Caucasian individuals from Russia. Each donor gave ten milliliters of peripheral blood, collected into EDTA-treated Vacutainer tubes. Ficoll-Paque density-gradient centrifugation was used to isolate PBMCs, with at least 7 million per sample. Trizol reagent was used to extract total RNA from PBMCs, with at least 6 micrograms per sample. For every donor, an aliquot of PBMCs went through flow cytometry to measure the percentages of naive CD45RAhigh/CD27high T cells. Here is what the overall study found, with its caveats: Estimates of total diversity based on one million sequenced T cells were considered lower bounds and underestimates. Bulk unsorted PBMC profiling prevented conclusive comparison of naive and antigen-experienced compartments. There was a strong correlation between observed TCR beta diversity and the percentage of naive T cells measured by flow cytometry. Compared with the aged group, the long-lived group had more naive CD4+ T cells, fewer expanded clones and increased TCR diversity, a pattern suggesting age selection. Because the CMV infection status of the donors was unknown, age-related changes in expanded clonotypes may potentially have been confounded. Observed TCR beta diversity per million T cells fell roughly linearly with age, and a significant reduction was already apparent by age approximately 41.

The material sequenced was blood. The rearranged chain carries TRBV4-2 and TRBJ2-7; perhaps TRBD2 is the D gene, with 5 bases matching. The sequence came from a woman in her 70s in good health. DNA sequence: TGTGCCAGCAGCCTGGCCCCAGCGGTTAGGGAGCAGTACTTC. Its coded protein is CASSLAPAVREQYF.